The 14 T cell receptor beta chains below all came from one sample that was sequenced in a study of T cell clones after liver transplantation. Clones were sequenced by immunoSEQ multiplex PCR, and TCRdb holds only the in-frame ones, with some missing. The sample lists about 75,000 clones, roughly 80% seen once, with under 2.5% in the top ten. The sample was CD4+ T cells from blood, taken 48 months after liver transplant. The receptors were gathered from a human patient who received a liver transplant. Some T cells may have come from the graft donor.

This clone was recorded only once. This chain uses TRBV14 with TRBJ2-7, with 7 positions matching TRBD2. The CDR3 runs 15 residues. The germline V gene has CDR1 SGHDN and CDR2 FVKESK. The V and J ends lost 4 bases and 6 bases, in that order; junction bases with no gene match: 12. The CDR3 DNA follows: TGTGCCAGCAGCCTAAAAGGGAGGGGCGGAGGCGAGCAGTACTTC. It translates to CASSLKGRGGGEQYF. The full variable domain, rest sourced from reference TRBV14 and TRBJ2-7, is EAGVTQFPSHSVIEKGQTVTLRCDPISGHDNLYWYRRVMGKEIKFLLHFVKESKQDESGMPNNRFLAERTGGTYSTLKVQPAELEDSGVYFCASSLKGRGGGEQYFGPGTRLTVT.

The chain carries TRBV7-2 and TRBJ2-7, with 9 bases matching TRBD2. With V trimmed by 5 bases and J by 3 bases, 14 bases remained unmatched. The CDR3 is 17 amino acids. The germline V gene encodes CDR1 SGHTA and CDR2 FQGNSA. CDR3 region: CASSPQAAGGLNYEQYF. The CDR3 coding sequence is TGTGCCAGCAGCCCCCAAGCGGCGGGAGGGCTGAACTACGAGCAGTACTTC.

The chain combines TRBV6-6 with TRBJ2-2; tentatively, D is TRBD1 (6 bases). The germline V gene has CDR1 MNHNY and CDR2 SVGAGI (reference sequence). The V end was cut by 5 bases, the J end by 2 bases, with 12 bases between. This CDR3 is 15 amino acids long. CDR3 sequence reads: CASSRMDRNTGELFF. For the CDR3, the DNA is TGTGCCAGCAGTCGAATGGACAGAAACACCGGGGAGCTGTTTTTT.

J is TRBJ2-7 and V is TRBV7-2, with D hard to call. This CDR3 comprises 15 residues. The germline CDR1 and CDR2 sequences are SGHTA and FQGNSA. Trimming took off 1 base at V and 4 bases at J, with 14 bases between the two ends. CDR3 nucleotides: TGTGCCAGCAGCTTAGACCCCAGACACCCTTACGAGCAGTACTTC. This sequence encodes CASSLDPRHPYEQYF.

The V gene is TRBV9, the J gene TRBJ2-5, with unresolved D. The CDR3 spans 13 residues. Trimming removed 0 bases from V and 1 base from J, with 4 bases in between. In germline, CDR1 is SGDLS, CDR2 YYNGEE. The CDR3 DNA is TGTGCCAGCAGCGTAGACCGCCAAGAGACCCAGTACTTC. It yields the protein CASSVDRQETQYF.

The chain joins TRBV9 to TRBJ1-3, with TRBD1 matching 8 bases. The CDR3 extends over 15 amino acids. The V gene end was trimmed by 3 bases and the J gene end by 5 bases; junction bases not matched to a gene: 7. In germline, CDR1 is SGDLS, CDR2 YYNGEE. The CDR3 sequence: CASSAPGGKRNTIYF. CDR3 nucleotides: TGTGCCAGCAGCGCCCCAGGGGGCAAGAGAAACACCATATATTTT.

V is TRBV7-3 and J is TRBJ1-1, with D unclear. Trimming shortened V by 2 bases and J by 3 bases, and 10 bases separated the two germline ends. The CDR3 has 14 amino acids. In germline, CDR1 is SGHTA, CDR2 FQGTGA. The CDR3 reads CASSLGPPDTEAFF. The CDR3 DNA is TGTGCCAGCAGCTTAGGTCCTCCGGACACTGAAGCTTTCTTT.

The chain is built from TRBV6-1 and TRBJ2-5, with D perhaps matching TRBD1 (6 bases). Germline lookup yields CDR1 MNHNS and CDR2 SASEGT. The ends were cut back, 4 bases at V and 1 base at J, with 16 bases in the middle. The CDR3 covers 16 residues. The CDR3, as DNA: TGTGCCAGCAGTGCCTCTAGACAGGCTAGCCAAGAGACCCAGTACTTC. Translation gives CASSASRQASQETQYF.

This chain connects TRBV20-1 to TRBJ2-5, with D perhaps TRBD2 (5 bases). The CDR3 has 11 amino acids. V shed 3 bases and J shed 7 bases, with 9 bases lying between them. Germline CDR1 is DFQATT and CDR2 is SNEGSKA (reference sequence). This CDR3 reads CSASTSGTQYF. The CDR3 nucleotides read TGCAGTGCTAGTACTAGTGGGACCCAGTACTTC.

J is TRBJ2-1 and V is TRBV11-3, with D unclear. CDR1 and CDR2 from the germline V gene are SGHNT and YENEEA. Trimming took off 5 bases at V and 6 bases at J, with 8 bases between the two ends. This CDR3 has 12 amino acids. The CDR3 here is CASSLRPNEQFF. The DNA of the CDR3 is TGTGCCAGCAGCCTCCGCCCCAATGAGCAGTTCTTC. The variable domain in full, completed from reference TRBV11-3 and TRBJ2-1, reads EAGVVQSPRYKIIEKKQPVAFWCNPISGHNTLYWYLQNLGQGPELLIRYENEEAVDDSQLPKDRFSAERLKGVDSTLKIQPAELGDSAVYLCASSLRPNEQFFGPGTRLTVL.

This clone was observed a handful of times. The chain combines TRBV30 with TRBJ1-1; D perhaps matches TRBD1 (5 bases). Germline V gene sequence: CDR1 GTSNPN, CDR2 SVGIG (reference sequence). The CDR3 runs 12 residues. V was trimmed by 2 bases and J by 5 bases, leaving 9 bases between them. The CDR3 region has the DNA TGTGCCTGGAGTATGGAGGGGACTGAAGCTTTCTTT. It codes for CAWSMEGTEAFF.

The CDR3 loop reads CASSGSYDTDTQYF. CDR3 DNA sequence: TGTGCCAGCAGCGGTTCCTACGACACAGATACGCAGTATTTT. The chain has TRBV9 and TRBJ2-3, with D hard to call. Germline CDR1 reads SGDLS; CDR2 reads YYNGEE. This CDR3 has 14 residues. V was trimmed by 3 bases and J by 2 bases, leaving 10 bases between them.

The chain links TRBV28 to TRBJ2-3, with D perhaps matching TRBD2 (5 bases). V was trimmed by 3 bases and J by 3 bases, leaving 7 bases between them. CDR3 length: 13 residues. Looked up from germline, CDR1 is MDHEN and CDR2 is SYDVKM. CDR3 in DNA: TGTGCCAGCAGTTTCCGACTAACAGATACGCAGTATTTT. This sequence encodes CASSFRLTDTQYF.

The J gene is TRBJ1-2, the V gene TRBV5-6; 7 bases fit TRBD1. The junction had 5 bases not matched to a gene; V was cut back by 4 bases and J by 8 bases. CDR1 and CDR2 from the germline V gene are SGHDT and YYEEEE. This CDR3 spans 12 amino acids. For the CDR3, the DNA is TGTGCCAGCAGCCGGGACAGTCTCGGCTACACCTTC. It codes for CASSRDSLGYTF.